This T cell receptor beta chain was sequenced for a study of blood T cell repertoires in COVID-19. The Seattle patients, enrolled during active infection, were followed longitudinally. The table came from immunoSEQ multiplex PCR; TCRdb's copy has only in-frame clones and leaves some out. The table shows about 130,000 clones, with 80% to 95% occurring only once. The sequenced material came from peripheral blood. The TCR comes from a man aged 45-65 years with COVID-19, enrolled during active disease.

Here the CDR3 reads CASSATGGEAFF. The CDR3 nucleotides are TGTGCCAGCAGCGCGACAGGGGGCGAAGCTTTCTTT. J is TRBJ1-1 and V is TRBV7-9, with 10 bases matching TRBD1. The V segment lost 5 bases and the J segment 8 bases; nucleotides outside the gene matches: 2. CDR3 length: 12 amino acids. Germline lookup yields CDR1 SEHNR and CDR2 FQNEAQ (reference sequence).